This T cell receptor (beta chain) stems from a study of CD8 T cells in Susac syndrome. The study sequenced TCR beta in blood CD8+ and CD4+ T cells. TEMRA cells were enriched by FACS, while CD8+ and CD4+ T cells were obtained through a negative isolation that was performed magnetically. On this clonotype itself: Its target is not known.

Random-hexamer reverse transcription was applied to roughly 0.5 to 1 ug RNA. The amplification used immunoSEQ multiplex PCR on TCR beta CDR3; it spanned 54 Vbeta and 13 Jbeta. TCRdb independently ran MiXCR on the immunoSEQ multiplex PCR reads; one entry per CDR3 protein. Altogether some 150,000 distinct CDR3 sequences are present, approximately 95% being singletons, with the ten largest covering 0.084%. The study, taken as a whole, reports: None of the CD4+ T cell repertoires in Susac syndrome showed clonal expansion.

Trimming at V came to 4 bases and at J to 4 bases, leaving 3 bases not matched to a gene. The CDR3 has 13 amino acids. The germline V gene encodes CDR1 LNHDA and CDR2 SQIVND (reference sequence). This TCR was sampled from a human donor with Susac syndrome. The chain combines TRBV19 with TRBJ2-5, with 7 bases aligning to TRBD2. The sample taken for sequencing was CD4+ T cells from PBMCs. CDR3 region: CASSRGGGETQYF. CDR3 sequence (DNA): TGTGCCAGTAGTAGAGGCGGGGGAGAGACCCAGTACTTC.